These T cell receptor beta chains were read from a single sample in a study of T-cell memory formation after mild COVID-19. A single record per CDR3 protein comes from TCRdb applying MiXCR to the 5' RACE reads. The sample has over 250,000 distinct CDR3 sequences, 15% seen once. The specimen sequenced was PBMCs or a T cell subset sorted from them (not recorded which). These receptors were taken from a man in his late teens or twenties who had mild COVID-19 (a few samples of this study predate the infection). Cell type and time point are not known. Each CDR3 is given with its conserved first and last residue. The D gene is left open where the match is weak. Clone size is stated in some rows and not others, as once, few, many or a class when expanded.

V	size	J	D	DNA	CDR3
TRBV29-1	NA	TRBJ2-3	TRBD1	TGCAGCACCCAAAAGGGGGCCTGGGATACGCAGTATTTT	CSTQKGAWDTQYF
TRBV12-3/TRBV12-4	many	TRBJ2-5	TRBD2	TGTGCCAGCAGTTCGCCCGTGACTAGCGGCCAAGAGACCCAGTACTTC	CASSSPVTSGQETQYF
TRBV7-9	many	TRBJ2-5	NA	TGTGCCAGCAGCTTATTCGAGACCCAGTACTTC	CASSLFETQYF
TRBV19	few	TRBJ1-6	NA	TGTGCCAGCCGCCCTCCGGACCGATTGAATTCACCCCTCCACTTT	CASRPPDRLNSPLHF
TRBV5-1	few	TRBJ2-5	NA	TGCGCCAGCAGCTGGACCACTCAAGAGACCCAGTACTTC	CASSWTTQETQYF
TRBV5-1	many	TRBJ1-5	NA	TGCGCCAGCAGCTGGGCCGCGTGGGGGGAGTATCCCAATCAGCCCCAGCATTTT	CASSWAAWGEYPNQPQHF
TRBV12-3/TRBV12-4	many	TRBJ2-3	NA	TGTGCCACGCTAGGCCTCACAGATACGCAGTATTTT	CATLGLTDTQYF
TRBV5-1	few	TRBJ2-5	NA	TGCGCCAGCAGCCTGATCTCGGGTGGCCAAGAGACCCAGTACTTC	CASSLISGGQETQYF
TRBV4-1	NA	TRBJ1-5	NA	TGCGCCAGCAGCCAAGATATTACAGGGACCAAACCCCAGCATTTT	CASSQDITGTKPQHF
TRBV6-5	few	TRBJ1-1	TRBD1	TGTGCCAGCACCGCAGCAGGGGGGGCGGATCGTGGAGCTTTCTTT	CASTAAGGADRGAFF
TRBV5-6	few	TRBJ2-2	NA	TGTGCCAGCAGCTTGTACGCCAGCTATACTACGAACACCGGGGAGCTGTTTTTT	CASSLYASYTTNTGELFF
TRBV4-3	NA	TRBJ1-1	NA	TGCGCCAGCAGCCCGGCGGAGGGCGGGAGCACTGAAGCTTTCTTT	CASSPAEGGSTEAFF
TRBV6-5	few	TRBJ2-7	TRBD2	TGTGCCAGCAGACGGGACTCGGGAGGCTCCTACGAGCAGTACTTC	CASRRDSGGSYEQYF
TRBV18	few	TRBJ1-1	NA	TGTGCCAGCTCACCGAACCAGGGGAACACTGAAGCTTTCTTT	CASSPNQGNTEAFF
TRBV4-1	few	TRBJ2-5	NA	TGCGCCAGCAGCCAAGTCCCCCTCGGAGAGACCCAGTACTTC	CASSQVPLGETQYF
TRBV20-1	NA	TRBJ2-1	NA	TGCAGTGCTAGTGAGAGTGCTAGCCAAGCTTACAATGAGCAGTTCTTC	CSASESASQAYNEQFF
TRBV5-1	few	TRBJ2-3	TRBD2	TGCGCCAGCAGCTTGCGGACTAGCGGCACAGATACGCAGTATTTT	CASSLRTSGTDTQYF
TRBV9	NA	TRBJ2-2	NA	TGTGCCAGCAGCGTGGGCAGGGGCGGGGAGCTGTTTTTT	CASSVGRGGELFF
TRBV5-1	NA	TRBJ1-6	NA	TGCGCCAGCAGCTTCGGGGATATAACTTCACCCCTCCACTTT	CASSFGDITSPLHF
TRBV18	few	TRBJ2-1	NA	TGTGCCAGCTCACCCGGACAGGGAGGGTCCTACAATGAGCAGTTCTTC	CASSPGQGGSYNEQFF
TRBV9	few	TRBJ2-7	TRBD2	TGTGCCAGCAGCGTAAGGAGCGGGGGCTCCTACGAGCAGTACTTC	CASSVRSGGSYEQYF
TRBV5-5	NA	TRBJ1-2	NA	TGTGCCAGCAGCCCCACACCGACAGCAAACTATGGCTACACCTTC	CASSPTPTANYGYTF
TRBV5-5	NA	TRBJ1-2	NA	TGTGCCAGCAGCGCGGGACGGTTGAACTATGGCTACACCTTC	CASSAGRLNYGYTF
TRBV5-1	few	TRBJ2-5	TRBD1	TGCGCCAGCAGCGGGGCGGTAGGGGGCCGGCAAGAGACCCAGTACTTC	CASSGAVGGRQETQYF
TRBV20-1	NA	TRBJ2-1	NA	TGCAGTGCTAGTGGGACCGAGGTCTCCTACAATGAGCAGTTCTTC	CSASGTEVSYNEQFF
TRBV11-2	NA	TRBJ2-3	NA	TGTGCCAGCATGTCCCGGAGTGCAGATACGCAGTATTTT	CASMSRSADTQYF
TRBV4-1	NA	TRBJ2-1	NA	TGCGCCAGCAGCCGTCGTCCACAGGAGGGTACTGAGCAGTTCTTC	CASSRRPQEGTEQFF
TRBV4-1	few	TRBJ1-1	NA	TGCGCCAGCAGCCATCCACGGATTCAAATGAACACTGAAGCTTTCTTT	CASSHPRIQMNTEAFF
TRBV5-6	NA	TRBJ2-7	NA	TGTGCCACCGGACGGAGTCACGAGCAGTACTTC	CATGRSHEQYF
TRBV27	NA	TRBJ2-7	NA	TGTGCCAGCAGTTTCGGTGGCAGTTTTACCTACGAGCAGTACTTC	CASSFGGSFTYEQYF
TRBV7-9	few	TRBJ2-7	NA	TGTGCCAGCAGCTTAGACCTCACGGCGCAGTACTTC	CASSLDLTAQYF
TRBV4-1	few	TRBJ2-7	NA	TGCGCCAGCAGCCAACTACTGGGGCAGATCTACGAGCAGTACTTC	CASSQLLGQIYEQYF
TRBV9	few	TRBJ1-1	NA	TGTGCCAGCAGCCCTAAGGGGGGCGCGAACACTGAAGCTTTCTTT	CASSPKGGANTEAFF
TRBV20-1	few	TRBJ2-5	TRBD2	TGCAGTGCTAGTCTAGCGGGCAAAGAGACCCAGTACTTC	CSASLAGKETQYF
TRBV10-3	many	TRBJ2-1	NA	TGTGCCATCAGCTCAGGGGTATCTGAGCAGTTCTTC	CAISSGVSEQFF
TRBV25-1	few	TRBJ1-1	NA	TGTGCCAGCAGTCCCCGGGACCGAGGGGGCACTGAAGCTTTCTTT	CASSPRDRGGTEAFF
TRBV7-9	few	TRBJ2-5	NA	TGTGCCAGCAGCTTTTATGGTCCGGGGACAGAGACCCAGTACTTC	CASSFYGPGTETQYF
TRBV20-1	few	TRBJ1-2	NA	TGCAGTGCCAGATGGGGAACCTATGGCTACACCTTC	CSARWGTYGYTF
TRBV7-2	NA	TRBJ2-3	NA	TGTGCCAGCAGCCCTATGGTTTTGACTAGCACAGATACGCAGTATTTT	CASSPMVLTSTDTQYF
TRBV3-1	few	TRBJ1-2	NA	TGTGCCAGCAGCCAGGTCCTGATACAGGGTAGGAACTACACCTTC	CASSQVLIQGRNYTF
TRBV7-2	many	TRBJ2-1	TRBD2	TGTGCCAGCAGCTTAGCGGGGCGGGGGTACTACAATGAGCAGTTCTTC	CASSLAGRGYYNEQFF
TRBV12-3/TRBV12-4	NA	TRBJ2-1	TRBD1	TGTGCCAGCATACTGACAGGGGGAAATGAGCAGTTCTTC	CASILTGGNEQFF